This TCR beta chain was captured in a study of blood T cell repertoires in COVID-19 (TCRdb year 2020). For context, the study as a whole: Collaborator samples came from the United States, Italy and Spain and covered acute and convalescent phases of COVID-19. The material from the prospective study consisted of cDNA or gDNA derived from T cells, B-cell-depleted T cells, or PBMCs. The dataset comprised deeply sampled blood TCRbeta repertoires from subjects exposed to, actively infected with, or recovered from COVID-19. The repertoires were released in a freely available public database meant as a resource for research on the immune response to SARS-CoV-2. The samples were drawn from two sources: the first 160 participants of the ongoing ImmuneRACE study, and about 1,300 subjects contributed by 6 global collaborators. Nearly every sample came with metadata listing a de-identified subject ID, COVID-19 status, age in years and sex. Where available, HLA class I and class II types were obtained from metadata supplied by the sample provider rather than from assay-based typing.

Looking up the germline V gene yields CDR1 SNHLY and CDR2 FYNNEI. Spanning cysteine to phenylalanine, the CDR3 consists of 11 amino acids. The kept DNA is CDR3 alone, 33 bases in frame from the first base. In regard to this clone: There is no known antigen for this receptor. A junction boundary mismatches the germline segment, possibly from a read error.

TCRbeta CDR3 regions were amplified from genomic DNA using the immunoSEQ Assay, a bias-controlled multiplex PCR. In the source study's methods: Nucleated cell counts per sample were estimated from amplification of reference gene primers within the assay. To quantify the absolute abundance of each unique TCRbeta CDR3 rearrangement, sequence reads were collapsed and filtered. Productive Simpson clonality was computed per sample as the square root of Simpson's diversity index over productive rearrangements. TCRdb limited this immuneACCESS table to in-frame rearrangements with V and J called. A share of clones is missing; checked studies link under half to unresolved V genes, and the rest is unexplained. D and trimming were read from the DNA, whereas the V and J calls and clone size are those reported in that table. The sample includes about 350,000 clones, with 86% observed a single time. Less than 9% of the sample rests with the top ten.

Points the paper makes about the study in general: Clinical and demographic metadata were provided uncurated, with the amount varying by source and participant.

One collaborating source in Seattle enrolled patients while the patients were actively infected and followed the patients over time throughout the course of disease. Whole blood was collected in K2EDTA tubes by collaborating institutions according to the institutions' own protocols. For TCRbeta analysis, collaborators shipped samples as frozen whole blood, isolated PBMCs, or DNA extracted from either of those sample types. Recombination joined TRBV2 with TRBJ2-7, with no D gene named confidently. Sequencing input: peripheral blood. The receptor's source is a woman aged 60-75 years with COVID-19, enrolled during active disease. The DNA is as follows: TGTGCCAGCAGGGAAGAGACCAGAGGGTACTTC. This yields the protein CASREETRGYF. Extended through the reference TRBV2 and TRBJ2-7 proteins, this CDR3 yields the full variable domain: EPEVTQTPSHQVTQMGQEVILRCVPISNHLYFYWYRQILGQKVEFLVSFYNNEISEKSEIFDDQFSVERPDGSNFTLKIRSTKLEDSAMYFCASREETRGYFGPGTRLTVT.